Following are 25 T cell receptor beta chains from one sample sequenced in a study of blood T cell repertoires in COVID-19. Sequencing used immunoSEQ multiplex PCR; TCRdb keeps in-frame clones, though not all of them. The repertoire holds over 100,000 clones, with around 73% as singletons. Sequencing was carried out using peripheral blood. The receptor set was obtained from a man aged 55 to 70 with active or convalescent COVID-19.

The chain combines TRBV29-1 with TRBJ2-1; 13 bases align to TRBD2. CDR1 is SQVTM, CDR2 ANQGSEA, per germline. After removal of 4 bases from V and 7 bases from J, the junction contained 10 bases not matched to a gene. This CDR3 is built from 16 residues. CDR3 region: CSVGGGLAGVMNEQFF. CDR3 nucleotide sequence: TGCAGCGTTGGGGGTGGACTAGCGGGAGTAATGAATGAGCAGTTCTTC.

CDR3 protein: CASSYGQGGKNTIYF. The CDR3 nucleotides read TGTGCCAGCAGTTACGGACAGGGGGGTAAAAACACCATATATTTT. The chain couples TRBV6-6 to TRBJ1-3; 10 nucleotides agree with TRBD1. The trim removed 2 bases at V and 6 bases at J, leaving 4 bases unmatched. This CDR3 spans 15 amino acids. The V gene's germline CDR1 is MNHNY and CDR2 SVGAGI (reference sequence).

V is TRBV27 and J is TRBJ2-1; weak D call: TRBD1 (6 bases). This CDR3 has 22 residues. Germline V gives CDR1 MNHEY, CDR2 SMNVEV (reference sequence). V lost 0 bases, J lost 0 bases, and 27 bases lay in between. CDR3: CASSLSGIRLTGTFSSYNEQFF. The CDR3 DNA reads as TGTGCCAGCAGTTTATCGGGGATACGACTGACAGGCACCTTTAGCTCCTACAATGAGCAGTTCTTC.

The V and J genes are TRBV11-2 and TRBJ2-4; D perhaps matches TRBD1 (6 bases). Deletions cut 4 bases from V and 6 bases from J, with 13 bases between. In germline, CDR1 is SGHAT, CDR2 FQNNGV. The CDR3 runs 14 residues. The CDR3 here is CASSYSQGVNIQYF. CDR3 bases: TGTGCCAGCAGCTATTCACAGGGTGTAAACATTCAGTACTTC.

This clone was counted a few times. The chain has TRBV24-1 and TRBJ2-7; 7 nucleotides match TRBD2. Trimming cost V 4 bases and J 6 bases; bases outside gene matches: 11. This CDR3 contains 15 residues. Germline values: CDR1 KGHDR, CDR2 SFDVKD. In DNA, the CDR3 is TGTGCCACCAGTGACCCCTTCGGGGCTAGCGGCGAGCAGTACTTC. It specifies CATSDPFGASGEQYF.

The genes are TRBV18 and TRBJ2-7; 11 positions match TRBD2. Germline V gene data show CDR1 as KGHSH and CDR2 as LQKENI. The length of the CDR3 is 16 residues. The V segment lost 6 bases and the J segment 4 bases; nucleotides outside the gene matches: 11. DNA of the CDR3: TGTGCCAGCTCCACCCGGCTAGCGGGAGGAGGGTACGAGCAGTACTTC. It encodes CASSTRLAGGGYEQYF.

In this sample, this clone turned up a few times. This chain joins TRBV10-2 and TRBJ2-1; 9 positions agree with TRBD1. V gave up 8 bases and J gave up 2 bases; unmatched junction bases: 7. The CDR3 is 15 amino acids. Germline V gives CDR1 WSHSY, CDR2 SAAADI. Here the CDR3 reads CASGGDRVPYNEQFF. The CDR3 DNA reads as TGCGCCAGCGGGGGGGACAGGGTCCCCTACAATGAGCAGTTCTTC.

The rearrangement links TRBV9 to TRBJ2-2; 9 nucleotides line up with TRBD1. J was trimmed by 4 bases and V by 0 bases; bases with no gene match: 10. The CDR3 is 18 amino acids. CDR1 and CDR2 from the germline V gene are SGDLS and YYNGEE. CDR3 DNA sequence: TGTGCCAGCAGCGTAGGAAGGACAGGGGTCGCACCCACCGGGGAGCTGTTTTTT. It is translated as CASSVGRTGVAPTGELFF.

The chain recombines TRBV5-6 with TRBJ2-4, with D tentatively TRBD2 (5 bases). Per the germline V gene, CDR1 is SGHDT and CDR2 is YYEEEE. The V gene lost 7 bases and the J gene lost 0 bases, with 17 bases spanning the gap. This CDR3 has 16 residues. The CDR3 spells CASAGTAELAKNIQYF. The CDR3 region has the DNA TGTGCCAGCGCGGGTACAGCGGAGCTAGCCAAAAACATTCAGTACTTC. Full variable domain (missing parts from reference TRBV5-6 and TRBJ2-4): DAGVTQSPTHLIKTRGQQVTLRCSPKSGHDTVSWYQQALGQGPQFIFQYYEEEERQRGNFPDRFSGHQFPNYSSELNVNALLLGDSALYLCASAGTAELAKNIQYFGAGTRLSVL.

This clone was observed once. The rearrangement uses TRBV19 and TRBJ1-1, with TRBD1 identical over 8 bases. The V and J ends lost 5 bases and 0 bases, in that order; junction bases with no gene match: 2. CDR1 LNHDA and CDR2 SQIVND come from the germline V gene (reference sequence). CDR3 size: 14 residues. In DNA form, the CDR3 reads TGTGCCAGTAGTGCAGGGGGCCTGAACACTGAAGCTTTCTTT. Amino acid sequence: CASSAGGLNTEAFF.

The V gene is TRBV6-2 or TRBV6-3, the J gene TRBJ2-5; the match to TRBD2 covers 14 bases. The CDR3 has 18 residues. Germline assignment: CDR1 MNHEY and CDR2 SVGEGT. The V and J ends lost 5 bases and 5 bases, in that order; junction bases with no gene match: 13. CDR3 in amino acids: CASSLGTSGRTRRETQYF. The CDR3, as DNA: TGTGCCAGCAGTCTTGGGACTAGCGGGAGAACCAGGAGGGAGACCCAGTACTTC.

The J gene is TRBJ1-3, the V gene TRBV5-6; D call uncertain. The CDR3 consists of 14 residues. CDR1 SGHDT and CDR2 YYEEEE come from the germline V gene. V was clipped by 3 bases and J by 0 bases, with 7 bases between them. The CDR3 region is CASSSVSSGNTIYF. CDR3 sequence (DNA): TGTGCCAGCAGCTCAGTCAGCTCTGGAAACACCATATATTTT.

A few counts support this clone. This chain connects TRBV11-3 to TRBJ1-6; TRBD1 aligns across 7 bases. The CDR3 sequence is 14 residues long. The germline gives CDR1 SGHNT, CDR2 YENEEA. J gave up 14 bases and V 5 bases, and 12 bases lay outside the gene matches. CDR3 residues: CASSRGTATRTLHF. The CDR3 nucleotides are TGTGCCAGCAGCCGCGGGACAGCCACTAGGACCCTCCACTTT.

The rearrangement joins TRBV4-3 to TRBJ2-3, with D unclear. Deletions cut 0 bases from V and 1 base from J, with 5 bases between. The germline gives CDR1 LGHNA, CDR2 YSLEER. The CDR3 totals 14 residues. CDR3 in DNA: TGCGCCAGCAGCCAAGACCTAGGCACAGATACGCAGTATTTT. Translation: CASSQDLGTDTQYF.

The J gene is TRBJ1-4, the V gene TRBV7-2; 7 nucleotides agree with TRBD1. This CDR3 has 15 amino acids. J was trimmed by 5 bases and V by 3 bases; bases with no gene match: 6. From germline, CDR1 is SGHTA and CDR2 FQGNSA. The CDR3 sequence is CASSFSGQRNEKLFF. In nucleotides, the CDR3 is TGTGCCAGCAGCTTTTCGGGACAGCGCAATGAAAAACTGTTTTTT. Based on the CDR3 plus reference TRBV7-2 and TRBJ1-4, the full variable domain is GAGVSQSPSNKVTEKGKDVELRCDPISGHTALYWYRQSLGQGLEFLIYFQGNSAPDKSGLPSDRFSAERTGGSVSTLTIQRTQQEDSAVYLCASSFSGQRNEKLFFGSGTQLSVL.

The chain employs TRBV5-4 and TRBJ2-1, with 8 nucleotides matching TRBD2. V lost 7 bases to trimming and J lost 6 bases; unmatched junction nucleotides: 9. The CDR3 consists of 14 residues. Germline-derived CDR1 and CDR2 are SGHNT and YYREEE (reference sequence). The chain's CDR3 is CASHREGLRNEQFF. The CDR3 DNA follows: TGTGCCAGCCATCGGGAGGGCCTTCGCAATGAGCAGTTCTTC.

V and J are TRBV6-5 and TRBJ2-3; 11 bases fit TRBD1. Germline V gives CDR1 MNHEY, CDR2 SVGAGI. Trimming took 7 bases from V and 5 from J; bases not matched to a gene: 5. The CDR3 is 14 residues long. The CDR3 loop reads CASMRDRGLDTQYF. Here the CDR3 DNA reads TGTGCCAGCATGAGGGACAGGGGGTTAGATACGCAGTATTTT.

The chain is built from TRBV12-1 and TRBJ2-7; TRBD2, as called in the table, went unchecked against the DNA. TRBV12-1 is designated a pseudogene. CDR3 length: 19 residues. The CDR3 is CASNPIQTSGKPPYYGQYF. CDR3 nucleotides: TGTGCCAGCAACCCGATTCAGACTAGCGGCAAACCACCATATTACGGGCAGTACTTC.

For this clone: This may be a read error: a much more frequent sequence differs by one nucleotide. As DNA, the CDR3 is TGTGCCAGTACGGGCGGGACGAACACCGGGAAGCTGTTTTTT. It encodes CASTGGTNTGKLFF. The rearrangement joins TRBV19 to TRBJ2-2, with D perhaps TRBD2 (6 bases). Germline-derived CDR1 and CDR2 are LNHDA and SQIVND (reference sequence). CDR3 length: 14 amino acids.

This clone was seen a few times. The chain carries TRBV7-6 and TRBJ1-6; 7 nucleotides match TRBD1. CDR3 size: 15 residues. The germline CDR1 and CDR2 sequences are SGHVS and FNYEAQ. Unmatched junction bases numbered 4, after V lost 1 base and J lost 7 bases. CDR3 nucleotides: TGTGCCAGCAGCTTAGAGGACAGGCGAAATTCACCCCTCCACTTT. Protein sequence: CASSLEDRRNSPLHF.

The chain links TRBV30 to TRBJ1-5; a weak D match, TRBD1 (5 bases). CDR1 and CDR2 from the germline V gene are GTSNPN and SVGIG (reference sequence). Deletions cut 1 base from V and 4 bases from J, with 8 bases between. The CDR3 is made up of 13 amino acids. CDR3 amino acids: CAWSGDRNQPQHF. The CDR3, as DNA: TGTGCCTGGAGTGGTGACAGAAATCAGCCCCAGCATTTT.

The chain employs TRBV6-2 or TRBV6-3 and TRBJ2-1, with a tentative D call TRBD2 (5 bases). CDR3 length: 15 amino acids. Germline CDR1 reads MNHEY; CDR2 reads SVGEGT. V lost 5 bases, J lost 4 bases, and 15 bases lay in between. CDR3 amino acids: CASSPWTEEYNEQFF. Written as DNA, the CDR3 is TGTGCCAGCAGTCCCTGGACGGAGGAGTACAATGAGCAGTTCTTC.

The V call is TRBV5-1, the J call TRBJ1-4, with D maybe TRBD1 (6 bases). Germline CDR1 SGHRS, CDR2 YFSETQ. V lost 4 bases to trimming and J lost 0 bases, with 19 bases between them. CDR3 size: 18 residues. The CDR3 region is CASSPKGGALATNEKLFF. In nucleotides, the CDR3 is TGCGCCAGCAGCCCCAAGGGGGGGGCTCTTGCAACTAATGAAAAACTGTTTTTT.

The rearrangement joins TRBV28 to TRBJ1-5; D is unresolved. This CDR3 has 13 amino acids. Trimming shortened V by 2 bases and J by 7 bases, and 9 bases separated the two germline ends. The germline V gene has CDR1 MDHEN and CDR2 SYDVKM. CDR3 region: CASSLPGSQPQHF. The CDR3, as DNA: TGTGCCAGCAGTTTACCTGGGAGCCAGCCCCAGCATTTT.

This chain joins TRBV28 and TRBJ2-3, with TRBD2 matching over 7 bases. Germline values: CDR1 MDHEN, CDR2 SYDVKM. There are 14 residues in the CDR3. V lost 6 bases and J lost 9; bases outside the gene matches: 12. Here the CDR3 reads CASSPAGVRGTQYF. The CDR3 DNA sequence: TGTGCCAGCAGCCCGGCGGGAGTAAGAGGGACGCAGTATTTT.